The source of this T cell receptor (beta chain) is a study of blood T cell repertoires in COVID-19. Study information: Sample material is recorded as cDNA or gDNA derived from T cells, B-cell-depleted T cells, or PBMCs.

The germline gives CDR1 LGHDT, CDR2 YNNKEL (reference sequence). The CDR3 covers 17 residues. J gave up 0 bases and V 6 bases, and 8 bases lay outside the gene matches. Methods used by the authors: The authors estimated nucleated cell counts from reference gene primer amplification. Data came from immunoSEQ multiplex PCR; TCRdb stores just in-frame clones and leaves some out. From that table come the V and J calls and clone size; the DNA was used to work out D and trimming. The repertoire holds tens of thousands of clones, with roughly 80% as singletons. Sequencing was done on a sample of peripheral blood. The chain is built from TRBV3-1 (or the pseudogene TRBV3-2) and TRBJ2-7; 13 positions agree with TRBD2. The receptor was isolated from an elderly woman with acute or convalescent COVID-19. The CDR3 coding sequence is TGTGCCAGCAGTTACGGGACTAGCGGGATATTCTCCTACGAGCAGTACTTC. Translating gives CASSYGTSGIFSYEQYF.